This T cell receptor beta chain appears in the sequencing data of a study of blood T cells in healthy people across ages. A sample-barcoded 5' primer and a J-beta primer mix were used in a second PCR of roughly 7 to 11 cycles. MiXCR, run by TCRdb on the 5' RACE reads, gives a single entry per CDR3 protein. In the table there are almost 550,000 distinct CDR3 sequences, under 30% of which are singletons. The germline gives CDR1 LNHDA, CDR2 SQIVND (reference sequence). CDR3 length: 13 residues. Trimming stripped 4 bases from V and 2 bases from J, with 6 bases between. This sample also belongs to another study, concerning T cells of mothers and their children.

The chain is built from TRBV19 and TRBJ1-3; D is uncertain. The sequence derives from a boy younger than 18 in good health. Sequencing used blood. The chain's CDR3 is CASSTTPGNTIYF. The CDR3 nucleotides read TGTGCCAGTAGTACAACCCCTGGAAACACCATATATTTT. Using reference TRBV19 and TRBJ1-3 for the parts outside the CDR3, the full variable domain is DGGITQSPKYLFRKEGQNVTLSCEQNLNHDAMYWYRQDPGQGLRLIYYSQIVNDFQKGDIAEGYSVSREKKESFPLTVTSAQKNPTAFYLCASSTTPGNTIYFGEGSWLTVV.